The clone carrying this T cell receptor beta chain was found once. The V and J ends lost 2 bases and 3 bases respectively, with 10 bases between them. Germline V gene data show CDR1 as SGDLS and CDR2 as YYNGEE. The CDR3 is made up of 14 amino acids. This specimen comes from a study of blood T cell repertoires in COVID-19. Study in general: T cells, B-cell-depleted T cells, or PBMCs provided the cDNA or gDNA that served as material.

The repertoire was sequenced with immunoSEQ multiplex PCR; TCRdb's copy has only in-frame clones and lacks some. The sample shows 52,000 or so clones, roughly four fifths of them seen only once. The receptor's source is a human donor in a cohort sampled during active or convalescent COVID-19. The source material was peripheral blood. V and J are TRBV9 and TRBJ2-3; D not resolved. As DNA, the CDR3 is TGTGCCAGCAGCGTCTTCCAGGCAACAGATACGCAGTATTTT. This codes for CASSVFQATDTQYF.